This T cell receptor beta chain was retrieved from a study of blood T cell repertoires in COVID-19. Study details: COVID-19 samples, acute and convalescent, were from the United States, Italy and Spain. In each case, the material was cDNA or gDNA derived from T cells, B-cell-depleted T cells, or PBMCs.

The cohort comprised adults aged about 18 to 100 years residing in approximately 25 US areas. Which cohort a participant joined came from the clinical history participants gave. Using immunoSEQ multiplex PCR, the repertoire was profiled, and TCRdb retains in-frame clones only, with some absent. The sample contains over 300,000 clones, nearly 90% of which appear only once. The TCR was taken from a woman aged 25 to 39 who had recovered from COVID-19. Sequencing was done on a sample of PBMCs or T cells enriched from blood (not recorded which).

The CDR3 is CASSWGTGTEAFF. DNA for the CDR3: TGTGCCAGCAGCTGGGGTACAGGGACTGAAGCTTTCTTT. V gene TRBV7-8 combines with J gene TRBJ1-1; the D gene is possibly TRBD1 (6 bases). This CDR3 spans 13 amino acids. Trimming removed 4 bases from V and 5 bases from J, with 11 bases in between. Germline values: CDR1 SGHVS, CDR2 FQNEAQ.